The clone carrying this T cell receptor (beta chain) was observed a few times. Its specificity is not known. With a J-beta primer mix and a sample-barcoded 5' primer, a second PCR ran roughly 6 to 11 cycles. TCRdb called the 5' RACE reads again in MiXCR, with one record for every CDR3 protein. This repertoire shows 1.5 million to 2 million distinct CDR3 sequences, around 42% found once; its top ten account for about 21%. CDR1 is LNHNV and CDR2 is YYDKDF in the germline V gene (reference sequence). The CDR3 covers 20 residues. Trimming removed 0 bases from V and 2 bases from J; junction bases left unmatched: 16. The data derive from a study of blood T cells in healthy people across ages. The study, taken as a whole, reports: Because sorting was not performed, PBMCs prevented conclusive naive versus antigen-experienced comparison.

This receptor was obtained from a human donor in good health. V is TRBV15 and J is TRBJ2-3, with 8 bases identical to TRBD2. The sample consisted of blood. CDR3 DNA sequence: TGTGCCACCAGCAGAGACGTGGGACTAGTCTACCAGAGAGACACAGATACGCAGTATTTT. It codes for CATSRDVGLVYQRDTDTQYF.